What follows are 13 T cell receptor beta chains derived from one specimen sequenced in a study of T cell responses to AZD1222 COVID-19 vaccine. The data were produced by immunoSEQ multiplex PCR, yet TCRdb's version contains in-frame clones alone and is incomplete. The sample has around 94,000 clones, about 89% seen once; the top ten hold roughly 3.5%. Sequences were derived from peripheral blood, sampled on day 0 of AZD1222 vaccination. The source is an adult in good health.

The chain uses TRBV10-2 and TRBJ1-1, with TRBD1 identical over 7 bases. Germline CDR1 and CDR2: WSHSY and SAAADI. This CDR3 contains 14 residues. The V segment lost 6 bases and the J segment 6 bases; nucleotides outside the gene matches: 10. The CDR3 sequence is CASRYEGARPEAFF. For the CDR3, the DNA is TGCGCCAGCAGGTACGAGGGGGCCCGGCCTGAAGCTTTCTTT.

This chain links TRBV11-1 with TRBJ1-1; TRBD1 is a possible D gene (5 bases). The CDR3 contains 14 residues. V was pared by 0 bases and J by 3 bases, with 8 bases between. Per the germline V gene, CDR1 is SGHAT and CDR2 is FQDESV (reference sequence). Written as DNA, the CDR3 is TGTGCCAGCAGCTTAGCGTTGGGGGACACTGAAGCTTTCTTT. Translating it yields CASSLALGDTEAFF.

This rearrangement joins TRBV7-7 to TRBJ2-7; TRBD1 aligns across 7 bases. The CDR3 contains 15 residues. Germline assignment: CDR1 SSHAT and CDR2 FNYEAQ (reference sequence). Germline trimming cut 7 bases from V and 2 bases from J; bases unmatched to any gene: 11. The CDR3 bases are TGTGCCAGCATAGGGGCCGGGACAGACCCCTACGAGCAGTACTTC. It encodes CASIGAGTDPYEQYF.

The CDR3 sequence is CASSMRGPLLGPKAEKLFF. CDR3 DNA: TGTGCCAGCTCAATGAGGGGACCCCTATTGGGTCCGAAGGCTGAAAAACTGTTTTTT. The chain links TRBV28 to TRBJ1-4; tentatively, D is TRBD1 (5 bases). CDR1 and CDR2 (germline): MDHEN, SYDVKM. V was clipped by 8 bases and J by 7 bases, with 32 bases between them. The CDR3 covers 19 residues.

This chain links TRBV29-1 with TRBJ1-1, with 7 bases lining up with TRBD1. The CDR3 runs to 11 residues. Per the germline V gene, CDR1 is SQVTM and CDR2 is ANQGSEA. Trimming took 5 bases from V and 4 from J; bases not matched to a gene: 1. DNA of the CDR3: TGCAGCGTTCGGGACAGCACTGAAGCTTTCTTT. Translation: CSVRDSTEAFF. Full variable domain (remainder filled in from reference TRBV29-1 and TRBJ1-1): SAVISQKPSRDICQRGTSLTIQCQVDSQVTMMFWYRQQPGQSLTLIATANQGSEATYESGFVIDKFPISRPNLTFSTLTVSNMSPEDSSIYLCSVRDSTEAFFGQGTRLTVV.

The chain carries TRBV5-5 and TRBJ2-2; D remains ambiguous. CDR3 length equals 14 residues. V lost 0 bases to trimming and J lost 4 bases, with 7 bases between them. CDR1 is SGHKS and CDR2 is YYEKEE in the germline V gene (reference sequence). The DNA of the CDR3 is TGTGCCAGCAGCTTGGAGGCAGCCACCGGGGAGCTGTTTTTT. Protein product: CASSLEAATGELFF. The variable domain in full, with the rest retrieved from reference TRBV5-5 and TRBJ2-2, is DAGVTQSPTHLIKTRGQQVTLRCSPISGHKSVSWYQQVLGQGPQFIFQYYEKEERGRGNFPDRFSARQFPNYSSELNVNALLLGDSALYLCASSLEAATGELFFGEGSRLTVL.

The gene calls are TRBV13 and TRBJ2-1; D is undetermined. V was trimmed by 8 bases and J by 2 bases, leaving 10 bases between them. Germline lookup yields CDR1 PRHDT and CDR2 FYEKMQ (reference sequence). This CDR3 comprises 13 residues. CDR3 sequence reads: CASRTSPYNEQFF. The CDR3 DNA sequence: TGTGCCAGCCGGACGAGTCCCTACAATGAGCAGTTCTTC.

The chain couples TRBV9 to TRBJ1-5; D ambiguous. Trimming pared 3 bases from V and 7 bases from J, leaving 11 bases between. The germline V gene encodes CDR1 SGDLS and CDR2 YYNGEE. This CDR3 has 13 amino acids. This CDR3 reads CASSAGPVQPQHF. The CDR3 nucleotides are TGTGCCAGCAGCGCCGGTCCTGTACAGCCCCAGCATTTT.

This rearrangement joins TRBV5-1 to TRBJ2-3, with 8 nucleotides matching TRBD2. The CDR3 covers 15 residues. The trim removed 4 bases at V and 3 bases at J, leaving 7 bases unmatched. CDR1 and CDR2 from the germline V gene are SGHRS and YFSETQ. Written as DNA, the CDR3 is TGCGCCAGCAGCCCGGGAGGGGAGATAACAGATACGCAGTATTTT. This codes for CASSPGGEITDTQYF.

The rearrangement joins TRBV5-1 to TRBJ1-2; a possible D gene is TRBD1 (5 bases). The CDR3 has 16 amino acids. Germline V lookup: CDR1 SGHRS, CDR2 YFSETQ. Trimming shortened V by 4 bases and J by 4 bases, and 20 bases separated the two germline ends. CDR3 nucleotides: TGCGCCAGCAGCGGGGGGACCGGGTACTCTAGCTATGGCTACACCTTC. Amino acids: CASSGGTGYSSYGYTF.

This clone occurred a few times. V is TRBV11-2 and J is TRBJ2-2, with D possibly matching TRBD1 (6 bases). Germline V gene lookup returns CDR1 SGHAT and CDR2 FQNNGV. The V end lost 6 bases, the J end lost 6 bases, and 20 bases lay between the germline ends. This CDR3 region has 16 residues. CDR3 nucleotide sequence: TGTGCCAGCAGGTACACAGGGACGGCGGTCCCCGGGGAGCTGTTTTTT. It yields the protein CASRYTGTAVPGELFF.

This rearrangement joins TRBV6-2 or TRBV6-3 to TRBJ2-2; 8 bases are a match to TRBD1. This CDR3 spans 15 amino acids. Germline trimming cut 5 bases from V and 2 bases from J; bases unmatched to any gene: 4. Germline CDR1 reads MNHEY; CDR2 reads SVGEGT. The CDR3 sequence is CASSLTGGNTGELFF. The CDR3, as DNA: TGTGCCAGCAGTCTCACAGGGGGTAACACCGGGGAGCTGTTTTTT.

Comment on this clone: This CDR3 is also generated by other DNA sequences in the sample. The chain couples TRBV12-3 or TRBV12-4 to TRBJ1-3; D is ambiguous. This CDR3 has 13 residues. The V end was cut by 6 bases, the J end by 0 bases, with 6 bases between. CDR3 in DNA: TGTGCCAGCAGCCTTTTCTCTGGAAACACCATATATTTT. Protein: CASSLFSGNTIYF.